The present TCR beta chain was sequenced within a study of early T cells in non-severe SARS-CoV-2 infection. Regarding the study as a whole: Private and CD4 specificities were missed by VDJdb matching, skewed to anti-spike CD8.

This clonotype has ten or more counts. The antigen remains unidentified. Looked up from germline, CDR1 is SGHRS and CDR2 is YFSETQ. The CDR3 sequence is 15 residues long. Trimming shortened V by 0 bases and J by 0 bases, and 9 bases separated the two germline ends. TCRdb passed the 5' RACE reads through MiXCR, listing each CDR3 protein once. This sample has about 20,000 distinct CDR3 sequences, with roughly 6.1% found just once. This clonotype was sampled from an adult who was a healthcare worker with PCR-confirmed SARS-CoV-2 infection or an uninfected control (not recorded which). The chain couples TRBV5-1 to TRBJ1-1, with a possible D match to TRBD1 (5 bases). Input material: whole blood. CDR3 nucleotides: TGCGCCAGCAGCTTGGTTGGGGCACTGAACACTGAAGCTTTCTTT. Translation gives CASSLVGALNTEAFF.